The 10 T cell receptor beta chains in this list originate from one sample, sequenced in a study of blood T cell repertoires in COVID-19. TCRdb keeps only in-frame clones here, not all; method: immunoSEQ multiplex PCR. The repertoire holds 60,000 to 85,000 clones, around nine tenths seen once, with over 15% in the top ten. Sequenced input: peripheral blood. These receptors came from a human donor in a cohort sampled during active COVID-19.

This clone qualifies as medium-sized (0.01 to 0.1%). DNA for the CDR3: TGTGCCAGCAGCCAAGATCAAGGACTAGGGGCAGATACGCAGTATTTT. Its translation is CASSQDQGLGADTQYF. The V call is TRBV4-2, the J call TRBJ2-3; TRBD2 agrees at 7 bases. Per germline, CDR1 LGHNA and CDR2 YNFKEQ. The CDR3 sequence is 16 residues long. V dropped 0 bases and J dropped 4; count of bases not matched to a gene: 7.

CDR3 nucleotide sequence: TGTGCCAGCCAAGCAGGGACAGGGGGCTACGAGCAGTACTTC. Translated: CASQAGTGGYEQYF. This rearrangement joins TRBV28 to TRBJ2-7, with 11 bases matching TRBD1. This CDR3 is 14 amino acids long. V lost 8 bases, J lost 3 bases, and 6 bases stayed unmatched. The germline gives CDR1 MDHEN, CDR2 SYDVKM.

The CDR3 here is CASEWGGSTNEKLFF. The CDR3 DNA sequence: TGTGCCAGCGAGTGGGGGGGATCAACTAATGAAAAACTGTTTTTT. The chain employs TRBV25-1 and TRBJ1-4; perhaps TRBD1 as D (5 bases). CDR3 size: 15 residues. Trimming removed 8 bases from V and 0 bases from J, with 13 bases in between. Germline CDR1 reads MGHDK; CDR2 reads SYGVNS. Using reference TRBV25-1 and TRBJ1-4 for the parts outside the CDR3, the full variable domain is EADIYQTPRYLVIGTGKKITLECSQTMGHDKMYWYQQDPGMELHLIHYSYGVNSTEKGDLSSESTVSRIRTEHFPLTLESARPSHTSQYLCASEWGGSTNEKLFFGSGTQLSVL.

V usage is TRBV6-5 and J usage is TRBJ1-6; unclear D gene. Germline-derived CDR1 and CDR2 are MNHEY and SVGAGI. V was shortened by 0 bases and J by 7 bases, with 13 bases between the two germline ends. There are 16 residues in the CDR3. In DNA form, the CDR3 reads TGTGCCAGCAGTTACTCGAGGAGGGCAGAAAATTCACCCCTCCACTTT. Translated, it gives CASSYSRRAENSPLHF.

The chain is built from TRBV4-3 and TRBJ1-6; D remains ambiguous. V shed 0 bases and J shed 7 bases, with 10 bases lying between them. This CDR3 contains 15 residues. Germline assignment: CDR1 LGHNA and CDR2 YSLEER. Here the CDR3 DNA reads TGCGCCAGCAGCCAAGAAGGCGGTATGAATTCACCCCTCCACTTT. It specifies CASSQEGGMNSPLHF.

The chain recombines TRBV7-3 with TRBJ2-2; 7 bases line up with TRBD2. The V segment lost 3 bases and the J segment 4 bases; nucleotides outside the gene matches: 8. Per germline, CDR1 SGHTA and CDR2 FQGTGA. The CDR3 consists of 16 residues. CDR3 protein: CASSFPGLTSTGELFF. CDR3 DNA: TGTGCCAGCAGCTTCCCGGGACTAACTTCCACCGGGGAGCTGTTTTTT.

The CDR3 DNA sequence: TGCGCCAGCAGCTGGCTTTCTAGCGTCACCTACGAGCAGTACTTC. Its protein is CASSWLSSVTYEQYF. The chain recombines TRBV5-1 with TRBJ2-7, with D possibly matching TRBD2 (6 bases). With 3 bases removed from V and 2 bases from J, the gap between germline ends came to 15 bases. There are 15 residues in the CDR3. Germline CDR1 and CDR2: SGHRS and YFSETQ.

The chain joins TRBV10-3 to TRBJ2-5, with TRBD1 matching over 7 bases. Germline V gene sequence: CDR1 ENHRY, CDR2 SYGVKD. With V trimmed by 6 bases and J by 2 bases, 21 bases remained unmatched. CDR3 length equals 19 residues. The CDR3 nucleotides are TGTGCCATCAGCCCCACAGGGGTGGAAGCACTGGACCAGCAAGAGACCCAGTACTTC. Translation gives CAISPTGVEALDQQETQYF.

The V call is TRBV6-6, the J call TRBJ2-7; the D gene is possibly TRBD1 (5 bases). Germline values: CDR1 MNHNY, CDR2 SVGAGI (reference sequence). V was shortened by 2 bases and J by 5 bases, with 10 bases between the two germline ends. The CDR3 loop spans 13 amino acids. CDR3 in amino acids: CASSYRAGNEQYF. CDR3 nucleotide sequence: TGTGCCAGCAGTTACAGGGCAGGGAACGAGCAGTACTTC.

This chain connects TRBV7-2 to TRBJ2-1, with a tentative D call TRBD2 (6 bases). CDR1 and CDR2 (germline): SGHTA, FQGNSA. V lost 0 bases and J 3 bases, leaving 9 bases between the germline ends. The CDR3 extends over 15 amino acids. As DNA, the CDR3 is TGTGCCAGCAGCTTAGCCCGCGGGGTCTACAATGAGCAGTTCTTC. Protein: CASSLARGVYNEQFF.